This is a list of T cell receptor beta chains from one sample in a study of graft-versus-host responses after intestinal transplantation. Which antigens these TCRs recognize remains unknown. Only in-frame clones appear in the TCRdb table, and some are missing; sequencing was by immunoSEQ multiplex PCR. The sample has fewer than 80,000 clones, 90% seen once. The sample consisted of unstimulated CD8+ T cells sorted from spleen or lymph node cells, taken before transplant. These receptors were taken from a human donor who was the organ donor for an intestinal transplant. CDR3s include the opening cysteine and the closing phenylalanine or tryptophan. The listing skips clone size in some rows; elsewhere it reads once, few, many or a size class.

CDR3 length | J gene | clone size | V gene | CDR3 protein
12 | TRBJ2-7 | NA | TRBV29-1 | CSVEGPGGEQYF
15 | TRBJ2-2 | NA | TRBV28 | CASSFAGENTGELFF
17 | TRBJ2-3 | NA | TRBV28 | CASSSDRETLGTDTQYF
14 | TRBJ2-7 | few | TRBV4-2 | CASSPGREPYEQYF
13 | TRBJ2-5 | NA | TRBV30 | CAWRAGGEETQYF
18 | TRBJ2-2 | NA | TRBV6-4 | CASSDTWEAGVGKGELFF
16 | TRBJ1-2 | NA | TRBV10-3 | CAISDIDVGGRYGYTF
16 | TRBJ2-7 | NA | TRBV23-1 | CASSHQTGGAAYEQYF
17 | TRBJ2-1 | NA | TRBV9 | CASSVDPGLAGWNEQFF
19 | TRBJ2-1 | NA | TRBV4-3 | CASSQAQGVASGAYNEQFF
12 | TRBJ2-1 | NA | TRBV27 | CASSSGGWEQFF
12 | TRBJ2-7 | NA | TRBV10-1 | CASSEFGNEQYF
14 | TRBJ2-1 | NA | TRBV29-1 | CSVPPQAPYNEQFF
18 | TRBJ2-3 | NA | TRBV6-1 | CASSEEWELLPVTDTQYF
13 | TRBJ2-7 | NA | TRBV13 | CASSGDRADEQYF
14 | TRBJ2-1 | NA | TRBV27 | CASSFLAGANEQFF
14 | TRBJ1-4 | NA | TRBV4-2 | CASSQYRADEKLFF
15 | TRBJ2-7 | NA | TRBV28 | CASSIIRVRGGEQYF
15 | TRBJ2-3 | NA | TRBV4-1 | CASSQDSVTTDTQYF
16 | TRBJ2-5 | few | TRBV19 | CASSVTGESGYETQYF
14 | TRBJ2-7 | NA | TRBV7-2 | CASRQRGSSYEQYF
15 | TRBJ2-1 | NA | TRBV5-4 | CASSTPGGVYNEQFF
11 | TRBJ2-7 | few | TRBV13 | CASSSWGRRNF
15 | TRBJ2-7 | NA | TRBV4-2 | CASSQPGVAGEEQYF
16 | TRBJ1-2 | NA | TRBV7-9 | CASSLAKDRANYGYTF
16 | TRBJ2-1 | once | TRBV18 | CASSPTLAGGSDEQFF
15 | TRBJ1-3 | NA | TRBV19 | CASSIVRDRGNTIYF
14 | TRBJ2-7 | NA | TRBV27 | CASRWGGSSYEQYF
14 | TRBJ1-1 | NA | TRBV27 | CASRRTGENTEAFF
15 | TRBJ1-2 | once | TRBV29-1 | CSVVGGQGPNYGYTF
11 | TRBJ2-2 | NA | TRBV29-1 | CSVTRLGELFF
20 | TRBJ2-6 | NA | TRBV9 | CASSVAPLTEFLAGANVLTF
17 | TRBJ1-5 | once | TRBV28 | CASITMDGQAQDQPQHF
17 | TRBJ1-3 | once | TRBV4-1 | CASSQEGGLYSGNTIYF
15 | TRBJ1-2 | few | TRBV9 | CASSVGYRGHWGYTF
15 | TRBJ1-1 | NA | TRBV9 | CASSSGTSPGTEAFF
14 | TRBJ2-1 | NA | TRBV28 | CASSLGGTGNEQFF